Following are 6 T cell receptor beta chains from one sample sequenced in a study of Ad26.COV2.S vaccination and SARS-CoV-2 variants. Data came from immunoSEQ multiplex PCR; TCRdb stores just in-frame clones and leaves some out. The sample shows 250,000 to 300,000 clones, about 87% of them seen only once. Indicated treatment: some 20 received Ad26.COV2.S at low or high dose, single or two shots; 5 received placebo; per-sample allocation not given. It was on day 63 after the first vaccine or placebo injection that samples were taken. The specimen was peripheral blood, collected in a trial of Ad26.COV2.S vaccine versus placebo. The receptors stem from a person between 18 and 60 years old who received the Ad26.COV2.S COVID-19 vaccine or a placebo.

The chain couples TRBV30 to TRBJ2-1; the D is unclear. Trimming cost V 5 bases and J 4 bases, with 9 bases left between them. This CDR3 region has 12 residues. Germline V CDR1 and CDR2: GTSNPN, SVGIG (reference sequence). CDR3 protein: CAWDPGYNEQFF. The CDR3 nucleotides read TGTGCCTGGGACCCCGGGTACAATGAGCAGTTCTTC.

The V call is TRBV4-1, the J call TRBJ2-7; possibly TRBD2 for D (6 bases). The ends were cut back, 1 base at V and 4 bases at J, with 14 bases in the middle. This CDR3 contains 15 residues. Germline CDR1 is MGHRA and CDR2 is YSYEKL. The DNA of the CDR3 is TGCGCCAGCAGCCAAGGGAGGGCTAGTCGATACGAGCAGTACTTC. The encoded protein is CASSQGRASRYEQYF.

The chain uses TRBV7-8 and TRBJ1-5; D possibly corresponds to TRBD1 (6 bases). The CDR3 contains 15 residues. The germline gives CDR1 SGHVS, CDR2 FQNEAQ. V dropped 1 base and J dropped 2 bases, with 9 bases sitting between them. Here the CDR3 reads CASSLDRVGNQPQHF. The CDR3 DNA reads TGTGCCAGCAGCTTAGACAGGGTGGGCAATCAGCCCCAGCATTTT.

The rearrangement uses TRBV6-5 and TRBJ1-2, with TRBD1 matching over 8 bases. V shed 0 bases, J shed 4 bases, and the junction held 7 bases outside the gene matches. Germline CDR1 MNHEY, CDR2 SVGAGI. The CDR3 spans 16 residues. CDR3 nucleotide sequence: TGTGCCAGCAGTTACTCTCGGACAGGGTTCATCTATGGCTACACCTTC. It encodes CASSYSRTGFIYGYTF.

This rearrangement joins TRBV4-3 to TRBJ2-2; 9 nucleotides agree with TRBD2. The CDR3 spans 17 residues. With 2 bases clipped from V and 0 bases from J, the junction kept 4 bases outside the gene matches. Germline-derived CDR1 and CDR2 are LGHNA and YSLEER. The CDR3, as DNA: TGCGCCAGCAGCCAACTCGGCGGGGGGGCGAACACCGGGGAGCTGTTTTTT. It is translated as CASSQLGGGANTGELFF.

The gene calls are TRBV5-1 and TRBJ2-7, with D tentatively TRBD1 (6 bases). The CDR3 spans 16 residues. Trimming removed 0 bases at V and 0 bases at J, with 13 bases between. The germline V gene has CDR1 SGHRS and CDR2 YFSETQ. The CDR3 coding sequence is TGCGCCAGCAGCTTGGATGGGACACTTATCTCCTACGAGCAGTACTTC. This codes for CASSLDGTLISYEQYF.